This T cell receptor (beta chain) is from a study of cytomegalovirus exposure and HLA in healthy donors. V was trimmed by 3 bases and J by 3 bases, leaving 6 bases between them. CDR3 length: 12 amino acids. CDR1 and CDR2 (germline): SGHNT, YENEEA. PCR was performed using 60 Vbeta and 13 Jbeta primers. Generated by immunoSEQ multiplex PCR, the TCRdb table keeps only in-frame clones and is missing some. The sample shows about 230,000 clones, about 85% of them seen only once. The specimen sequenced was PBMCs. The chain carries TRBV11-3 and TRBJ2-7; D not certain. This receptor was taken from a girl between 2 and 10 years old in good health and CMV-seronegative. The CDR3, as DNA: TGTGCCAGCAGCTTCTCGGGCTACGAGCAGTACTTC. It is translated as CASSFSGYEQYF.